One and the same sample provided the 27 T cell receptor beta chains below, sequenced in a study of identical twins. Each CDR3 protein is one row after TCRdb ran MiXCR on the 5' RACE reads. The sample consists of around 100,000 distinct CDR3 sequences, around 5.5% of them appearing once. The sample comprised memory T cells sorted from blood. Receptors were obtained from a woman between 45 and 65 years old in good health.

The V gene is TRBV12-3 or TRBV12-4, the J gene TRBJ1-5; a possible D gene is TRBD1 (6 bases). This CDR3 region has 13 residues. Trimming took 4 bases from V and 7 from J, leaving 11 bases between them. The CDR3 here is CASSWDKIQPQHF. DNA for the CDR3: TGTGCCAGCAGTTGGGACAAAATCCAGCCCCAGCATTTT.

For this clonotype: One base away lies a much larger clone, so this may be a sequencing read error. The chain employs TRBV5-1 and TRBJ2-1, with D hard to call. Germline V gene data show CDR1 as SGHRS and CDR2 as YFSETQ. This CDR3 is built from 11 residues. CDR3 loop: CASSAYYEQFF. In DNA form, the CDR3 reads TGCGCCAGCAGCGCCTACTATGAGCAGTTCTTC.

This clonotype was seen repeatedly, ten times or more. The chain couples TRBV5-1 to TRBJ2-5; 10 nucleotides agree with TRBD2. V gave up 4 bases and J gave up 5 bases; unmatched junction bases: 5. CDR3 length: 14 amino acids. In germline, CDR1 is SGHRS, CDR2 YFSETQ. The CDR3 DNA follows: TGCGCCAGCAGCACGAGGGGACTAGCGGAGACCCAGTACTTC. Residues: CASSTRGLAETQYF.

This chain links TRBV7-6 with TRBJ2-2; D may be TRBD1 or TRBD2 (5 bases each). V was clipped by 0 bases and J by 1 base, with 15 bases between them. This CDR3 spans 18 amino acids. CDR1 and CDR2 (germline): SGHVS, FNYEAQ. The CDR3 sequence is CASSLAVREGGNTGELFF. CDR3 DNA: TGTGCCAGCAGCTTAGCGGTCAGGGAAGGAGGGAACACCGGGGAGCTGTTTTTT.

The CDR3 loop is CASSYGTVNQPQHF. CDR3 coding DNA: TGTGCCAGCAGTTACGGGACGGTCAATCAGCCCCAGCATTTT. The chain couples TRBV6-2 or TRBV6-3 to TRBJ1-5, with D possibly matching TRBD1 (5 bases). This CDR3 is built from 14 residues. V lost 2 bases and J 3 bases, leaving 8 bases between the germline ends. Germline CDR1 MNHEY, CDR2 SVGEGT.

The J gene is TRBJ1-1, the V gene TRBV7-8; D is undetermined. The germline gives CDR1 SGHVS, CDR2 FQNEAQ. V lost 1 base, J lost 5 bases, and 17 bases lay in between. This CDR3 contains 16 residues. The CDR3 spells CASSLGRAGQRTEAFF. DNA for the CDR3: TGTGCCAGCAGCTTAGGAAGGGCAGGCCAGAGGACTGAAGCTTTCTTT.

This clonotype was detected many times. This chain connects TRBV3-1 to TRBJ2-1; TRBD2 might be the D (5 bases). Germline-derived CDR1 and CDR2 are LGHDT and YNNKEL (reference sequence). The CDR3 totals 12 residues. V was trimmed by 6 bases and J by 7 bases, leaving 10 bases between them. In nucleotides, the CDR3 is TGTGCCAGCAGTTCTTTAGCGAATGAGCAGTTCTTC. It codes for CASSSLANEQFF.

This clonotype was counted many times. This chain's CDR3 is CASRNIRTTRAGELFF. The CDR3 DNA reads as TGTGCCAGCAGGAATATAAGGACTACACGGGCTGGGGAGCTGTTTTTT. The chain uses TRBV7-9 and TRBJ2-2, with D perhaps matching TRBD2 (6 bases). The CDR3 is 16 residues long. The V end was cut by 6 bases, the J end by 8 bases, with 22 bases between. In germline, CDR1 is SEHNR, CDR2 FQNEAQ (reference sequence).

J is TRBJ2-5 and V is TRBV11-3; 7 bases map to TRBD1. This CDR3 is 14 amino acids long. Germline V lookup: CDR1 SGHNT, CDR2 YENEEA. V lost 3 bases to trimming and J lost 5 bases; unmatched junction nucleotides: 6. Here the CDR3 reads CASSFARTGETQYF. CDR3 nucleotides: TGTGCCAGCAGCTTCGCCCGGACAGGCGAGACCCAGTACTTC.

Only a few counts were recorded for this clonotype. The chain employs TRBV20-1 and TRBJ2-1; TRBD2 aligns across 9 bases. The CDR3 contains 15 residues. V was clipped by 1 base and J by 6 bases; unmatched bases: 7. CDR1 is DFQATT and CDR2 is SNEGSKA in the germline V gene (reference sequence). The CDR3 DNA is TGCAGTGCTAGAGCCGGGACTAGCCGAGGCAATGAGCAGTTCTTC. Translating gives CSARAGTSRGNEQFF.

This clonotype was seen many times. The gene calls are TRBV4-2 and TRBJ2-3; D gene unclear. V shed 1 base and J shed 5 bases, with 13 bases lying between them. The CDR3 loop spans 15 amino acids. The V gene's germline CDR1 is LGHNA and CDR2 YNFKEQ. CDR3 sequence: CASSQVPSWGDTQYF. In nucleotides, the CDR3 is TGTGCCAGCAGCCAAGTGCCAAGCTGGGGAGATACGCAGTATTTT.

This clonotype has a count of ten or more. V is TRBV10-3 and J is TRBJ2-1, with 9 positions matching TRBD2. The CDR3 has 13 amino acids. V was clipped by 10 bases and J by 5 bases; unmatched bases: 6. CDR1 is ENHRY, CDR2 SYGVKD, per germline. CDR3 sequence (DNA): TGTGCCACCCGGACTAGCGAAGACAATGAGCAGTTCTTC. This sequence encodes CATRTSEDNEQFF.

This clonotype was counted many times. V usage is TRBV20-1 and J usage is TRBJ2-1; 7 bases agree with TRBD1. V lost 5 bases, J lost 5 bases, and 12 bases stayed unmatched. The CDR3 covers 15 residues. Per the germline V gene, CDR1 is DFQATT and CDR2 is SNEGSKA (reference sequence). CDR3 sequence (DNA): TGCAGTGCTGATACAGGGGAGCCGGCCAACAATGAGCAGTTCTTC. Its translation: CSADTGEPANNEQFF.

The rearrangement links TRBV20-1 to TRBJ2-3; TRBD2 agrees at 16 bases. The CDR3 totals 20 residues. In germline, CDR1 is DFQATT, CDR2 SNEGSKA (reference sequence). With V trimmed by 0 bases and J by 0 bases, 9 bases remained unmatched. The CDR3 DNA reads TGCAGTGCTAGAGATGCCGGGACTAGCGGGAGGGCCCCGAGCACAGATACGCAGTATTTT. Its translation: CSARDAGTSGRAPSTDTQYF.

The CDR3 coding sequence is TGCAGTGCTAGTCCTGGGGAGCTCAATCAGCCCCAGCATTTT. Its protein product is CSASPGELNQPQHF. The chain combines TRBV20-1 with TRBJ1-5; no clear D gene. Between the trimmed V and J ends, which lost 3 bases and 3 bases, there was a span of 12 bases. This CDR3 contains 14 residues. Germline CDR1 reads DFQATT; CDR2 reads SNEGSKA (reference sequence).

This clonotype appeared a single time. The J gene is TRBJ2-5, the V gene TRBV30; the D gene could be TRBD1 or TRBD2 (5 bases each). Germline V CDR1 and CDR2: GTSNPN, SVGIG (reference sequence). The CDR3 consists of 14 residues. The V end lost 2 bases, the J end lost 5 bases, and 15 bases lay between the germline ends. This CDR3 is CAWSRWGRSETQYF. In nucleotides, the CDR3 is TGTGCCTGGAGTAGATGGGGACGGAGCGAGACCCAGTACTTC. Combining the CDR3 with reference TRBV30 and TRBJ2-5 gives the whole variable domain SQTIHQWPATLVQPVGSPLSLECTVEGTSNPNLYWYRQAAGRGLQLLFYSVGIGQISSEVPQNLSASRPQDRQFILSSKKLLLSDSGFYLCAWSRWGRSETQYFGPGTRLLVL.

Ten or more counts support this clonotype. V is TRBV27 and J is TRBJ1-1; D ambiguous. The CDR3 sequence is 13 residues long. Germline V gene data show CDR1 as MNHEY and CDR2 as SMNVEV (reference sequence). V was clipped by 6 bases and J by 4 bases, with 12 bases between them. CDR3 sequence reads: CASRRDEGTEAFF. CDR3 coding DNA: TGTGCCAGCAGGCGAGATGAGGGCACTGAAGCTTTCTTT.

V gene TRBV6-1 combines with J gene TRBJ2-3, with TRBD2 matching over 7 bases. The junction had 5 bases not matched to a gene; V was cut back by 6 bases and J by 2 bases. This CDR3 has 14 amino acids. Germline CDR1 MNHNS, CDR2 SASEGT. The CDR3 reads CASSGLGPTDTQYF. The CDR3 coding sequence is TGTGCCAGCAGCGGACTAGGGCCCACAGATACGCAGTATTTT.

This clonotype was recorded many times. The genes are TRBV19 and TRBJ2-5; 7 nucleotides match TRBD2. CDR3 length: 14 residues. Germline V gives CDR1 LNHDA, CDR2 SQIVND (reference sequence). J was trimmed by 3 bases and V by 5 bases; bases with no gene match: 6. The CDR3 DNA follows: TGTGCCAGTAGTCCTGGGAGGGACGAAGAGACCCAGTACTTC. Translated, it gives CASSPGRDEETQYF.

This clonotype was observed at least ten times. The rearrangement uses TRBV12-3 or TRBV12-4 and TRBJ1-2, with 8 bases identical to TRBD1. The CDR3 is 14 amino acids. V trimming: 4 bases; J trimming: 4 bases; junction bases outside the gene matches: 5. For the CDR3, the DNA is TGTGCCAGCAGTTCGGACAGGGTAACCTATGGCTACACCTTC. Its translation: CASSSDRVTYGYTF.

In this sample, this clonotype turned up many times. DNA for the CDR3: TGTGCCAGCAGTTTCCAGCCAGGGCCAGATACGCAGTATTTT. Translation: CASSFQPGPDTQYF. The chain combines TRBV12-3 or TRBV12-4 with TRBJ2-3; maybe TRBD1 (5 bases). Trimming pared 3 bases from V and 4 bases from J, leaving 11 bases between. The length of the CDR3 is 14 residues.

This clonotype was counted ten times or more. The chain is built from TRBV14 and TRBJ2-3; D perhaps matches TRBD1 (5 bases). The CDR3 totals 17 residues. V was clipped by 0 bases and J by 4 bases, with 17 bases between them. Per the germline V gene, CDR1 is SGHDN and CDR2 is FVKESK. Here the CDR3 DNA reads TGTGCCAGCAGCCAAGATCTTTCCCCAGGGTATGCAGATACGCAGTATTTT. Its translation is CASSQDLSPGYADTQYF.

This clonotype turned up a few times. CDR3 DNA sequence: TGCGCCAGCAGTGGACAGGGAAACACCGGGGAGCTGTTTTTT. This gives the protein CASSGQGNTGELFF. The gene calls are TRBV5-1 and TRBJ2-2; 8 positions agree with TRBD1. This CDR3 is built from 14 residues. J gave up 2 bases and V 5 bases, and 2 bases lay outside the gene matches. The germline V gene encodes CDR1 SGHRS and CDR2 YFSETQ.

This clonotype has ten or more counts. J is TRBJ2-7 and V is TRBV3-1; either TRBD1 or TRBD2 may fit D (6 bases each). The CDR3 runs to 14 residues. Trimming pared 4 bases from V and 3 bases from J, leaving 13 bases between. In germline, CDR1 is LGHDT, CDR2 YNNKEL (reference sequence). CDR3 bases: TGTGCCAGCAGCCCACTAGGGGGAGGCTACGAGCAGTACTTC. This sequence encodes CASSPLGGGYEQYF.

Many counts were recorded for this clonotype. This chain joins TRBV9 and TRBJ2-4; D tentatively reads TRBD1 or TRBD2 (5 bases each). Trimming shortened V by 2 bases and J by 8 bases, and 14 bases separated the two germline ends. The CDR3 covers 14 residues. Germline-derived CDR1 and CDR2 are SGDLS and YYNGEE. The CDR3 protein is CASSVPGGRDIQYF. For the CDR3, the DNA is TGTGCCAGCAGCGTCCCCGGAGGCAGGGACATTCAGTACTTC. Using reference TRBV9 and TRBJ2-4 for the parts outside the CDR3, the full variable domain is DSGVTQTPKHLITATGQRVTLRCSPRSGDLSVYWYQQSLDQGLQFLIQYYNGEERAKGNILERFSAQQFPDLHSELNLSSLELGDSALYFCASSVPGGRDIQYFGAGTRLSVL.

This clonotype was seen repeatedly, ten times or more. The rearrangement joins TRBV12-3 or TRBV12-4 to TRBJ1-1; TRBD1 aligns across 9 bases. The trim removed 6 bases at V and 1 base at J, leaving 9 bases unmatched. The CDR3 runs 16 residues. The CDR3 sequence is CASRSGWGQGNTEAFF. CDR3 bases: TGTGCCAGCAGATCCGGGTGGGGACAGGGGAACACTGAAGCTTTCTTT.

This clonotype came up many times. The rearrangement uses TRBV20-1 and TRBJ2-4, with TRBD1 as a possible D gene (6 bases). This CDR3 has 14 amino acids. V dropped 3 bases and J dropped 8 bases, with 17 bases sitting between them. The V gene's germline CDR1 is DFQATT and CDR2 SNEGSKA (reference sequence). CDR3 loop: CSARDTGFLDIQYF. As DNA, the CDR3 is TGCAGTGCTAGGGACACAGGGTTTTTGGACATTCAGTACTTC.